This is a list of T cell receptor beta chains from one sample in a study of cytomegalovirus exposure and HLA in healthy donors. TCRdb's copy holds only in-frame clones and misses some; the assay was immunoSEQ multiplex PCR. The sample contains about 160,000 clones, roughly four fifths of which appear only once. The specimen sequenced was PBMCs. The receptors stem from a woman between 40 and 50 years old in good health and CMV-seronegative. Both conserved end residues are part of each CDR3. The D gene is left open where the match is weak.

d_gene: -
v_gene: TRBV4-1
j_gene: TRBJ1-5
len: 13
CDR3aa: CASSRSSNQPQHF

d_gene: -
v_gene: TRBV6-5
j_gene: TRBJ1-5
len: 14
CDR3aa: CASSEDWGDQPQHF

d_gene: -
v_gene: TRBV4-1
j_gene: TRBJ1-5
len: 15
CDR3aa: CASSQDSQTAQPQHF

d_gene: -
v_gene: TRBV6-1
j_gene: TRBJ2-2
len: 15
CDR3aa: CASSVFRDDTGELFF

d_gene: -
v_gene: TRBV7-9
j_gene: TRBJ1-4
len: 15
CDR3aa: CASSLDTGSNEKLFF

d_gene: -
v_gene: TRBV4-1
j_gene: TRBJ1-5
len: 17
CDR3aa: CASSHSSRRGINQPQHF

d_gene: TRBD1
v_gene: TRBV27
j_gene: TRBJ1-2
len: 15
CDR3aa: CASSRRTGGNYGYTF

d_gene: -
v_gene: TRBV19
j_gene: TRBJ1-2
len: 14
CDR3aa: CASSIVGRTHGYTF

d_gene: TRBD1
v_gene: TRBV6-5
j_gene: TRBJ2-5
len: 15
CDR3aa: CASSVMTGGWETQYF

d_gene: TRBD1
v_gene: TRBV5-1
j_gene: TRBJ2-7
len: 14
CDR3aa: CASSLGQGAWEQYF

d_gene: TRBD2
v_gene: TRBV5-4
j_gene: TRBJ2-3
len: 18
CDR3aa: CASSWGLAGALLTDTQYF

d_gene: TRBD1
v_gene: TRBV9
j_gene: TRBJ2-5
len: 17
CDR3aa: CASSVGVQGGSQETQYF

d_gene: TRBD1
v_gene: TRBV5-5
j_gene: TRBJ1-6
len: 17
CDR3aa: CASSLAGGRVSDSPLHF

d_gene: TRBD1
v_gene: TRBV6-5
j_gene: TRBJ2-7
len: 14
CDR3aa: CASSEVGTDHEQYF

d_gene: -
v_gene: TRBV6-5
j_gene: TRBJ1-1
len: 14
CDR3aa: CASSWSEGGREAFF

d_gene: -
v_gene: TRBV7-7
j_gene: TRBJ1-1
len: 13
CDR3aa: CASSLDRNTEAFF

d_gene: -
v_gene: TRBV6-1
j_gene: TRBJ2-6
len: 14
CDR3aa: CASSGEAGANVLTF

d_gene: TRBD2
v_gene: TRBV4-1
j_gene: TRBJ2-3
len: 15
CDR3aa: CASSFVAGEGDTQYF

d_gene: -
v_gene: TRBV7-8
j_gene: -
len: 12
CDR3aa: CASSLVPYEQYF

d_gene: -
v_gene: TRBV27
j_gene: TRBJ2-7
len: 18
CDR3aa: CASSLRRGGSGTSYEQYF

d_gene: -
v_gene: TRBV7-8
j_gene: TRBJ2-5
len: 14
CDR3aa: CASSLAYSQETQYF

d_gene: TRBD2
v_gene: TRBV10-1
j_gene: TRBJ2-1
len: 13
CDR3aa: CASKRGGGNEQFF

d_gene: -
v_gene: TRBV14
j_gene: TRBJ2-7
len: 14
CDR3aa: CASSQFQGRYEQYF

d_gene: TRBD2
v_gene: TRBV4-1
j_gene: TRBJ2-5
len: 18
CDR3aa: CASSQVGTSGGRRETQYF

d_gene: -
v_gene: TRBV4-1
j_gene: TRBJ2-1
len: 16
CDR3aa: CASSPRHRSAGDEQFF

d_gene: -
v_gene: TRBV2
j_gene: TRBJ2-3
len: 12
CDR3aa: CASAGMGDTQYF

d_gene: TRBD2
v_gene: TRBV5-4
j_gene: TRBJ2-1
len: 15
CDR3aa: CASSLSGGSYNEQFF

d_gene: -
v_gene: TRBV10-2
j_gene: TRBJ1-4
len: 14
CDR3aa: CASSRDTRNEKLFF

d_gene: -
v_gene: TRBV19
j_gene: TRBJ1-1
len: 12
CDR3aa: CASSSRTGEAFF

d_gene: -
v_gene: TRBV5-1
j_gene: TRBJ2-2
len: 16
CDR3aa: CASTSSGSLTPGELFF

d_gene: -
v_gene: TRBV20-1
j_gene: TRBJ2-1
len: 11
CDR3aa: CSARGHDEQFF

d_gene: TRBD2
v_gene: TRBV29-1
j_gene: TRBJ2-2
len: 16
CDR3aa: CSVDDGTSGAAGELFF

d_gene: -
v_gene: TRBV10-1
j_gene: TRBJ2-6
len: 15
CDR3aa: CASSEGGSGANVLTF

d_gene: -
v_gene: TRBV7-2
j_gene: TRBJ2-5
len: 18
CDR3aa: CASSLVSVLAAQKETQYF

d_gene: -
v_gene: TRBV5-5
j_gene: TRBJ1-5
len: 14
CDR3aa: CASSFGGDNQPQHF

d_gene: TRBD1
v_gene: TRBV7-2
j_gene: TRBJ1-1
len: 14
CDR3aa: CASSSQGGQIEAFF

d_gene: -
v_gene: TRBV5-1
j_gene: TRBJ2-7
len: 14
CDR3aa: CASSLSLSSGEQYF

d_gene: -
v_gene: TRBV2
j_gene: TRBJ1-5
len: 13
CDR3aa: CASRAGHNQPQHF

d_gene: TRBD1
v_gene: TRBV10-3
j_gene: TRBJ1-2
len: 18
CDR3aa: CAISEATFGGTANYGYTF

d_gene: TRBD1
v_gene: TRBV19
j_gene: TRBJ1-2
len: 17
CDR3aa: CASSIGGQGRGNYGYTF

d_gene: -
v_gene: TRBV7-8
j_gene: TRBJ1-2
len: 14
CDR3aa: CASSLTETNYGYTF

d_gene: -
v_gene: TRBV29-1
j_gene: TRBJ2-1
len: 13
CDR3aa: CSVGAYSYNEQFF

d_gene: TRBD1
v_gene: TRBV6-5
j_gene: TRBJ1-5
len: 15
CDR3aa: CASSYSGGSNQPQHF

d_gene: TRBD1
v_gene: TRBV5-1
j_gene: TRBJ2-7
len: 14
CDR3aa: CASSLRDRAYEQYF

d_gene: TRBD1
v_gene: TRBV4-1
j_gene: TRBJ1-2
len: 17
CDR3aa: CASSQVRRDRKNYGYTF

d_gene: TRBD2
v_gene: TRBV18
j_gene: TRBJ2-7
len: 15
CDR3aa: CASSRGLAGENEQYF

d_gene: -
v_gene: TRBV15
j_gene: TRBJ2-7
len: 14
CDR3aa: CATSRDLQGYEQYF

d_gene: TRBD2
v_gene: TRBV7-3
j_gene: TRBJ2-3
len: 15
CDR3aa: CASSQTSGGGDTQYF

d_gene: -
v_gene: TRBV2
j_gene: TRBJ1-6
len: 17
CDR3aa: CASSESGLGRRGSPLHF

d_gene: TRBD1
v_gene: TRBV18
j_gene: TRBJ2-7
len: 15
CDR3aa: CASSLRGQGIYEQYF

d_gene: TRBD1
v_gene: TRBV5-8
j_gene: TRBJ1-5
len: 15
CDR3aa: CASSSGTGWDQPQHF

d_gene: TRBD1
v_gene: TRBV5-1
j_gene: TRBJ1-1
len: 16
CDR3aa: CASSPGQINMNTEAFF

d_gene: -
v_gene: TRBV5-1
j_gene: TRBJ1-5
len: 15
CDR3aa: CASSLEADSNQPQHF

d_gene: TRBD2
v_gene: TRBV4-1
j_gene: TRBJ2-1
len: 16
CDR3aa: CASSLDPGGGYNEQFF